This TCR beta chain is from a study of cytomegalovirus exposure and HLA in healthy donors. About this clone: Its antigen is unknown.

Donors were ostensibly healthy at sampling, although undocumented immune exposures were probable. Both 60 Vbeta primers and 13 Jbeta primers went into the PCR. TCRdb's copy holds only in-frame clones and misses some; the assay was immunoSEQ multiplex PCR. The profile shows over 150,000 clones, 83% of them singletons. General study findings and limits: Reportedly, TCR beta sequences accurately predicted HLA-A and HLA-B alleles in most subjects.

This receptor was obtained from a man in his fifties or sixties in good health and CMV-seronegative. Sequencing was carried out using PBMCs.

The CDR3 coding sequence is TGTGCCAGCAGCCAAGAGACAGGGAGTCCCACTGAAGCTTTCTTT. Protein: CASSQETGSPTEAFF. The rearrangement joins TRBV4-2 to TRBJ1-1, with 7 bases that match TRBD1. The germline V gene encodes CDR1 LGHNA and CDR2 YNFKEQ. V shed 0 bases, J shed 4 bases, and the junction held 5 bases outside the gene matches. The CDR3 extends over 15 amino acids.